The TCR beta chain under discussion was sequenced for a study of CD4 T cells in relation to SARS-CoV-2 and coronaviruses. Study context: TCR beta CDR3s were sequenced after roughly nine-day antigen culture of PBMCs.

Sequenced by immunoSEQ multiplex PCR; TCRdb stores in-frame clones only, minus some. The sample lists around 34,000 clones, roughly 80% occurring once. Naive or memory CD4+ cells were cultured 1:1 with T cell-depleted PBMCs plus CEF. Worth noting for this clone: The antigen remains undetermined.

V was pared by 4 bases and J by 0 bases, with 18 bases between. CDR1 and CDR2 (germline): SGHDN, FVKESK. The CDR3 sequence is 17 residues long. Study-level points and caveats: Monoreactive clones expanded significantly more to SARS-CoV-2 than crossreactive clones did.

The chain combines TRBV14 with TRBJ1-1; maybe TRBD1 (5 bases). This receptor was taken from an adult with COVID-19. Sequenced: memory CD4+ T cells from PBMCs, cultured in vitro. The CDR3 here is CASSLRDGLLLNTEAFF. The CDR3 DNA sequence: TGTGCCAGCAGCCTACGGGACGGCCTCCTTCTGAACACTGAAGCTTTCTTT.